The rows below give T cell receptor beta chains drawn from one sample of a study of metastatic and nonmetastatic thyroid tumors. TCRdb used MiXCR to call clones anew from the PCR reads. The data contain fewer than 70,000 clones, 25% to 30% of them singletons. Sequenced sample: blood. These receptors all stem from a female donor with papillary thyroid cancer or a benign thyroid nodule (not recorded which). Some clones in this sample may be carry-over from other donors' samples. CDR3s include the opening cysteine and the closing phenylalanine or tryptophan. D genes are given only for firm matches. Clone size is given for some rows only: seen once, a few or many times, or a class if the clone is expanded.

cdr3_nt cdr3_aa j_call cdr3_length d_call v_call clone_size
TGCGCCAGCAGCTTTGGCCAGGGCTACACCTTC CASSFGQGYTF TRBJ1-2 11 - TRBV5-1 -
TGTGCCAGCTCACCACAGGGCTCGAACACTGAAGCTTTCTTT CASSPQGSNTEAFF TRBJ1-1 14 - TRBV18 -
TGTGCCAGCAGTGTGGGGGTGGGCTATGGCCACACCTTC CASSVGVGYGHTF TRBJ1-2 13 - TRBV2 few
TGTGCCAGCATCCCGACAGGAGTGAACACTGAAGCTTTCTTT CASIPTGVNTEAFF TRBJ1-1 14 - TRBV6-1 -
TGTGCCAGCAGTTCTATAGCGGGAGCCGCAGATACGCAGTATTTT CASSSIAGAADTQYF TRBJ2-3 15 TRBD2 TRBV28 medium-sized
TGTGCCAGCAACCCACAGGGGGGAGGCTCTGGCGATGAGCAGTTCTTC CASNPQGGGSGDEQFF TRBJ2-1 16 TRBD1 TRBV6-1 -
TGTGCCAGTAGTATAGCGGGGACCACTAGCTACGAGCAGTACTTC CASSIAGTTSYEQYF TRBJ2-7 15 - TRBV19 few
TGCAGTGCTAGTAGGACTAGCGGAGGAACAGATACGCAGTATTTT CSASRTSGGTDTQYF TRBJ2-3 15 TRBD2 TRBV20-1 -
TGTGCCAGCAGTTACTCGTGGACAGGGGGCTACGAGCAGTACTTC CASSYSWTGGYEQYF TRBJ2-7 15 TRBD1 TRBV6-5 -
TGTGCCAGCAGCTTAGGTTTCGGGGGCTCCTACGAGCAGTACTTC CASSLGFGGSYEQYF TRBJ2-7 15 - TRBV11-2 few
TGTGCCAGCAGTTTGTTTTCAGTTGGGGCGGGACCGAACACCGGGGAGCTGTTTTTT CASSLFSVGAGPNTGELFF TRBJ2-2 19 - TRBV12-3/TRBV12-4 -
TGTGCCAGCAGCCAAGTCGCCACCCCCGGCACTGAAGCTTTCTTT CASSQVATPGTEAFF TRBJ1-1 15 - TRBV4-2 -
TGCGCCAGCAGCCAAGAGAGGGAGTCACCCCTCCACTTT CASSQERESPLHF TRBJ1-6 13 - TRBV4-3 many
TGTGCCAGCAGCCAAGGTCAATACCACCGAGGCTACACCTTC CASSQGQYHRGYTF TRBJ1-2 14 - TRBV16 -
TGCGCCAGCAGCTTGGGACAGGAGCACAATGAGCAGTTCTTC CASSLGQEHNEQFF TRBJ2-1 14 - TRBV5-1 -
TGTGCCACCAGTGACCCGGGACAGGGAGCCTATGGCTACACCTTC CATSDPGQGAYGYTF TRBJ1-2 15 TRBD1 TRBV24-1 few
TGTGCCAGCAGCAGGGACCACACAGATACGCAGTATTTT CASSRDHTDTQYF TRBJ2-3 13 - TRBV12-3/TRBV12-4 few
TGTGCCAGCAGTCTACAGGTCAACACCGGGGAGCTGTTTTTT CASSLQVNTGELFF TRBJ2-2 14 - TRBV6-1 -
TGTGCCAGCAGTGAAGGCGTAGGGGCCCTGAACTATGGCTACACCTTC CASSEGVGALNYGYTF TRBJ1-2 16 - TRBV6-1 few
TGTGCCTGGAGTGTATGGGGGCGGGGGTTGAACACTGAAGCTTTCTTT CAWSVWGRGLNTEAFF TRBJ1-1 16 - TRBV30 many
TGTGCCACCAGTGAGGGGGCTGGCTACACCTTC CATSEGAGYTF TRBJ1-2 11 - TRBV24-1 few
TGTGCCAGCAGCCAACGGGGGGAAGCTTTCTTT CASSQRGEAFF TRBJ1-1 11 - TRBV6-1 few